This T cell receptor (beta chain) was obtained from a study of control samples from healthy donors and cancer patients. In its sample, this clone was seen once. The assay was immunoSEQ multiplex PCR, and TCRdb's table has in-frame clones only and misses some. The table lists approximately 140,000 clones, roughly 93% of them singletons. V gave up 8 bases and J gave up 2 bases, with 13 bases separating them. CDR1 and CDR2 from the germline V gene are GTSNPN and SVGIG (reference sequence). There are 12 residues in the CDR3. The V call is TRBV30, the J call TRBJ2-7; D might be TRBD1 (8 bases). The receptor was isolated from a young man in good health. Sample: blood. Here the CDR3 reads CAVQGGAYEQYF. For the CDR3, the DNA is TGTGCCGTACAGGGGGGGGCCTACGAGCAGTACTTC.